The clone carrying this TCR beta chain was counted only a few times. The data were obtained in a study of T cell responses to AZD1222 COVID-19 vaccine. Profiling relied on immunoSEQ multiplex PCR, and the TCRdb table lists in-frame clones only, not all of them. The profile shows tens of thousands of clones, roughly 87% of them singletons. Germline assignment: CDR1 SGHRS and CDR2 YFSETQ. V was clipped by 0 bases and J by 3 bases; unmatched bases: 3. CDR3 length equals 15 residues. The chain joins TRBV5-1 to TRBJ1-5; 7 bases align to TRBD1. The clonotype comes from an adult who received the AZD1222 COVID-19 vaccine. This specimen was peripheral blood, taken 28 days after the second AZD1222 dose. The CDR3 protein is CASSLGDSVNQPQHF. The CDR3 nucleotides are TGCGCCAGCAGCTTGGGGGACAGTGTCAATCAGCCCCAGCATTTT.